This T cell receptor (beta chain) was found in a study of T cell responses to AZD1222 COVID-19 vaccine. Using immunoSEQ multiplex PCR, the repertoire was profiled, and TCRdb retains in-frame clones only, with some absent. The table shows about 140,000 clones, with roughly 90% occurring only once. The CDR3 runs 15 residues. Germline-derived CDR1 and CDR2 are MDHEN and SYDVKM. A remark on this clone: Antigen unknown. Sequence at one end of the junction differs from germline and may be a read error.

Study-level results: Donors skewed white British and female; clonal diversity was possibly underestimated. Two AZD1222 administrations were followed by greater Spike-specific TCR breadth and depth. Without day 14 samples, only post-peak T cell repertoires were studied. Baseline antibody screening turned up just a handful of seropositive AZD1222 recipients.

The sequencing here drew on peripheral blood, taken on day 0 of AZD1222 vaccination. This sequence originates from an adult in good health. The V call is TRBV28, the J call TRBJ1-2; 8 bases fit TRBD1. The CDR3 DNA reads as TGTGCCAGCACTTTAGGACAGGGACCTAACTATGGCTACACCTTC. Its translation: CASTLGQGPNYGYTF.